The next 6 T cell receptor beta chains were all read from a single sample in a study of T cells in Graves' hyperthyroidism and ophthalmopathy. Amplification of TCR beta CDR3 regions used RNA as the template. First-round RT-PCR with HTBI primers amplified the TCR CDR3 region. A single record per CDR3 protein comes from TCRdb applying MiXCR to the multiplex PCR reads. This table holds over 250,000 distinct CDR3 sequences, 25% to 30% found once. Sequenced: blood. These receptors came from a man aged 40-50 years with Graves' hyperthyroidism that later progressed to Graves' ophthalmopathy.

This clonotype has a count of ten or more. CDR3 loop: CASSQESNRAYTF. In nucleotides, the CDR3 is TGTGCCAGCAGCCAAGAGTCTAACAGGGCATACACCTTC. The chain couples TRBV14 to TRBJ1-2; maybe TRBD1 (6 bases). V was trimmed by 0 bases and J by 11 bases, leaving 13 bases between them. The V gene's germline CDR1 is SGHDN and CDR2 FVKESK. The CDR3 covers 13 residues.

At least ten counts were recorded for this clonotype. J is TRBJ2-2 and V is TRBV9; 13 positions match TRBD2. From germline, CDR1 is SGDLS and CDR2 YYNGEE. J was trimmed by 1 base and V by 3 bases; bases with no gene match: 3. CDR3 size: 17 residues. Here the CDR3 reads CASSAGTSGVNTGELFF. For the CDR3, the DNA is TGTGCCAGCAGCGCCGGGACTAGCGGGGTGAACACCGGGGAGCTGTTTTTT. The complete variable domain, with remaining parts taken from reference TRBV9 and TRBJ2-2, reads DSGVTQTPKHLITATGQRVTLRCSPRSGDLSVYWYQQSLDQGLQFLIQYYNGEERAKGNILERFSAQQFPDLHSELNLSSLELGDSALYFCASSAGTSGVNTGELFFGEGSRLTVL.

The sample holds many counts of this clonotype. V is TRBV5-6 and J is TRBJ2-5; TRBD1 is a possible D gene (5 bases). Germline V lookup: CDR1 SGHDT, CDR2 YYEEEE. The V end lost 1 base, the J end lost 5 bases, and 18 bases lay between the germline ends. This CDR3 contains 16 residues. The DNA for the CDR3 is TGTGCCAGCAGCTTGTCTCTGGGCCAGGGTTACGAGACCCAGTACTTC. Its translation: CASSLSLGQGYETQYF.

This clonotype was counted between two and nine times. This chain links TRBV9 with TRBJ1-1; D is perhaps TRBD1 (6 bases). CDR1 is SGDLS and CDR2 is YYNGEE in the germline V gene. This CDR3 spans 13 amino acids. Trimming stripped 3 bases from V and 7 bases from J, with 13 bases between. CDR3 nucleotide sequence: TGTGCCAGCAGCGAGGACGGGGGCGGTGAAGCTTTCTTT. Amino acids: CASSEDGGGEAFF.

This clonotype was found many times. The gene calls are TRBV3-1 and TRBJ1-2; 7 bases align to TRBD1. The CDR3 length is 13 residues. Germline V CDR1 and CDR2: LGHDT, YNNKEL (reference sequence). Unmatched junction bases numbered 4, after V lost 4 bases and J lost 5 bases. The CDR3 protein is CASSPQTGYGYTF. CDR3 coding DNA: TGTGCCAGCAGCCCCCAGACAGGGTATGGCTACACCTTC. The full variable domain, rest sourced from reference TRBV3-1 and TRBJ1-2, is DTAVSQTPKYLVTQMGNDKSIKCEQNLGHDTMYWYKQDSKKFLKIMFSYNNKELIINETVPNRFSPKSPDKAHLNLHINSLELGDSAVYFCASSPQTGYGYTFGSGTRLTVV.

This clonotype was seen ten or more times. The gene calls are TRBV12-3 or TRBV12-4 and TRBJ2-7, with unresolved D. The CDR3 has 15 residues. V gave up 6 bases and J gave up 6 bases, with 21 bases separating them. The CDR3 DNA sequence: TGTGCCAGCAGCCCGGGTCCTGGGAATCGTTCCGAGCAGTACTTC. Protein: CASSPGPGNRSEQYF.